The 26 T cell receptor beta chains below all came from one sample that was sequenced in a study of T-cell memory formation after mild COVID-19 (dated by TCRdb to the early 2020s). Library preparation used 5' RACE. TCRdb names Illumina NovaSeq 6000 as the instrument used. The raw public reads went through TCRdb reprocessing: fastp at Q25, MiXCR clone calling, in-frame beta chains kept. Each entry is one CDR3 protein sequence, shown with its most common DNA and genes. The sample has 200,000 to 300,000 distinct CDR3 sequences on record, 16% of them singletons. The ten top clones hold roughly a fifth of the sample. Sequencing input: PBMCs or a T cell subset sorted from them (not recorded which). The receptor source for this set is a man aged 18 to 30 who had mild COVID-19 (a few samples of this study predate the infection). The sample titles of this study are shuffled in the database, so cell type and time point are left out; the donor was told from shared clones.

The genes are TRBV14 and TRBJ1-1, with D possibly being TRBD1 (6 bases). The CDR3 sequence is 15 residues long. Trimming removed 3 bases at V and 3 bases at J, with 14 bases between. CDR1 and CDR2 (germline): SGHDN, FVKESK. DNA for the CDR3: TGTGCCAGCAGCCACGTGGGGGGGCTTGACACTGAAGCTTTCTTT. As protein: CASSHVGGLDTEAFF.

The CDR3 bases are TGTGCCAGCAGTCCGAACAGGGGTAACTATGGCTACACCTTC. Translating it yields CASSPNRGNYGYTF. The gene calls are TRBV12-3 or TRBV12-4 and TRBJ1-2; the match to TRBD1 covers 7 bases. V lost 5 bases and J lost 1; bases outside the gene matches: 4. This CDR3 has 14 residues.

The V gene is TRBV10-3, the J gene TRBJ1-3; maybe TRBD1 (6 bases). CDR1 and CDR2 from the germline V gene are ENHRY and SYGVKD. The CDR3 contains 15 residues. V was cut by 6 bases and J by 1 base, with 13 bases left in between. The CDR3 loop reads CAIRLGGRSGNTIYF. For the CDR3, the DNA is TGTGCCATCAGACTCGGGGGGCGGTCTGGAAACACCATATATTTT.

This clonotype has more than one count but fewer than ten. The chain has TRBV7-2 and TRBJ2-3; TRBD2 agrees at 10 bases. Trimming cost V 1 base and J 2 bases; bases outside gene matches: 3. CDR3 length equals 16 residues. Germline-derived CDR1 and CDR2 are SGHTA and FQGNSA. Written as DNA, the CDR3 is TGTGCCAGCAGCTTAGTAAGCGGGGGGGCCACAGATACGCAGTATTTT. Its protein product is CASSLVSGGATDTQYF.

This rearrangement joins TRBV4-1 to TRBJ1-4, with no clear D. The ends were cut back, 0 bases at V and 8 bases at J, with 16 bases in the middle. Per the germline V gene, CDR1 is MGHRA and CDR2 is YSYEKL. The CDR3 runs to 16 residues. The CDR3 reads CASSQDLGMQNEKLFF. CDR3 nucleotides: TGCGCCAGCAGCCAAGATTTGGGGATGCAGAACGAAAAACTGTTTTTT.

A remark on this clonotype: This may come from a read error, since a much larger clone is one base off. The genes are TRBV9 and TRBJ1-6; D is possibly TRBD1 (5 bases). Germline V gives CDR1 SGDLS, CDR2 YYNGEE. This CDR3 has 13 residues. V lost 6 bases to trimming and J lost 11 bases, with 15 bases between them. Here the CDR3 DNA reads TGTGCCAGCACTATTTCAGGGTCTACACCCCTCCACTTT. Its translation is CASTISGSTPLHF.

This clonotype was seen a handful of times. The CDR3 sequence is CASKTGRNEKLFF. The CDR3 DNA sequence: TGTGCCAGCAAGACGGGCAGGAATGAAAAACTGTTTTTT. The J gene is TRBJ1-4, the V gene TRBV6-1, with D unclear. Germline V gene lookup returns CDR1 MNHNS and CDR2 SASEGT. V gave up 7 bases and J gave up 5 bases, with 11 bases separating them. CDR3 size: 13 residues.

The chain employs TRBV6-1 and TRBJ2-7; D is perhaps TRBD2 (5 bases). CDR1 is MNHNS and CDR2 is SASEGT in the germline V gene. The CDR3 is made up of 14 amino acids. The germline V and J ends were trimmed by 6 bases and 3 bases, with 15 bases remaining between them. CDR3 region: CASRGAPSFYEQYV. In DNA form, the CDR3 reads TGTGCCAGCAGGGGAGCCCCGTCCTTCTACGAGCAGTACGTC.

This clonotype was recorded at least ten times. V usage is TRBV5-1 and J usage is TRBJ2-1; 9 bases agree with TRBD1. The CDR3 is 15 residues long. The V gene's germline CDR1 is SGHRS and CDR2 YFSETQ. The V gene end was trimmed by 0 bases and the J gene end by 4 bases; junction bases not matched to a gene: 2. The CDR3 protein is CASSLAQGAYNEQFF. The CDR3 DNA follows: TGCGCCAGCAGCTTGGCACAGGGGGCGTACAATGAGCAGTTCTTC.

This clonotype was picked up a small number of times. V is TRBV9 and J is TRBJ2-7; TRBD1 matches at 7 bases. Looked up from germline, CDR1 is SGDLS and CDR2 is YYNGEE. This CDR3 is built from 14 residues. Trimming took 4 bases from V and 6 from J; bases not matched to a gene: 10. The CDR3 is CASSPRQGSGEQYF. CDR3 DNA: TGTGCCAGCAGCCCCAGACAGGGTTCGGGCGAGCAGTACTTC.

This clonotype was seen only a few times. The CDR3 bases are TGCGCCAGCAGCCAAGGAGACTGGCTGGAGACCCAGTACTTC. Amino acid sequence: CASSQGDWLETQYF. The V gene is TRBV4-1, the J gene TRBJ2-5; no clear D. V dropped 1 base and J dropped 5 bases, with 11 bases sitting between them. Germline values: CDR1 MGHRA, CDR2 YSYEKL. The CDR3 has 14 amino acids.

The chain combines TRBV5-6 with TRBJ1-3; weak D call: TRBD1 (5 bases). This CDR3 is 17 amino acids long. Trimming stripped 0 bases from V and 0 bases from J, with 13 bases between. Looked up from germline, CDR1 is SGHDT and CDR2 is YYEEEE. Written as DNA, the CDR3 is TGTGCCAGCAGCTTGGAGTTGGGGGGATCCTCTGGAAACACCATATATTTT. It is translated as CASSLELGGSSGNTIYF.

The chain uses TRBV27 and TRBJ2-7; 12 bases fit TRBD2. V was pared by 6 bases and J by 2 bases, with 5 bases of the junction left unmatched. Germline V CDR1 and CDR2: MNHEY, SMNVEV (reference sequence). The CDR3 extends over 15 amino acids. The CDR3 is CASSRLAGAPYEQYV. The DNA for the CDR3 is TGTGCCAGCAGCCGACTAGCGGGGGCACCCTACGAGCAGTACGTC.

The chain employs TRBV11-2 and TRBJ1-4, with TRBD1 as a possible D gene (6 bases). With 4 bases removed from V and 8 bases from J, the gap between germline ends came to 11 bases. This CDR3 has 13 amino acids. Per germline, CDR1 SGHAT and CDR2 FQNNGV. The CDR3 sequence: CASSSNTGEKLFF. The CDR3 nucleotides are TGTGCCAGCAGCTCAAATACAGGGGAAAAACTGTTTTTT.

This clonotype was counted between two and nine times. The J gene is TRBJ2-5, the V gene TRBV11-2, with TRBD2 matching 7 bases. Germline V gene sequence: CDR1 SGHAT, CDR2 FQNNGV. The V and J ends lost 1 base and 5 bases, in that order; junction bases with no gene match: 10. The CDR3 consists of 16 residues. In DNA form, the CDR3 reads TGTGCCAGCAGCTTAGGCAGCGGGATCCCTCAGGAGACCCAGTACTTC. Translated: CASSLGSGIPQETQYF.

The chain joins TRBV11-2 to TRBJ2-1, with TRBD2 matching 16 bases. Germline values: CDR1 SGHAT, CDR2 FQNNGV. The CDR3 runs to 18 residues. V was clipped by 5 bases and J by 2 bases; unmatched bases: 6. In DNA, the CDR3 is TGTGCCAGCAGCGCGGGGACTAGCGGGGGGGACCCCTACAATGAGCAGTTCTTC. This translates into CASSAGTSGGDPYNEQFF.

This clonotype was observed a handful of times. One end of the junction varies from germline; a read error may be responsible. This chain links TRBV7-3 with TRBJ1-6; no reliable D call. Looked up from germline, CDR1 is SGHTA and CDR2 is FQGTGA. The CDR3 sequence is 8 residues long. CDR3 region: CASSFRRF. For the CDR3, the DNA is TGTGCCAGCAGCTTTCGCAGGTTT.

The rearrangement links TRBV5-1 to TRBJ1-1, with D perhaps TRBD1 (6 bases). V lost 7 bases and J lost 0, with 13 bases in between. CDR1 and CDR2 (germline): SGHRS, YFSETQ. This CDR3 has 14 amino acids. CDR3 in DNA: TGCGCCAGCTTTACGGACAGCATGAACACTGAAGCTTTCTTT. It yields the protein CASFTDSMNTEAFF.

This clonotype was seen repeatedly, ten times or more. This chain uses TRBV7-3 with TRBJ1-1; possibly TRBD1 for D (5 bases). The V and J ends lost 5 bases and 6 bases respectively, with 13 bases between them. CDR3 length equals 13 residues. The germline V gene encodes CDR1 SGHTA and CDR2 FQGTGA. The CDR3 sequence is CASSPRGVAEAFF. In DNA form, the CDR3 reads TGTGCCAGCAGCCCGAGAGGGGTCGCTGAAGCTTTCTTT.

This clonotype has just a few counts. The chain combines TRBV6-6 with TRBJ2-7; TRBD1 matches 7 bases. V lost 8 bases, J lost 2 bases, and 12 bases stayed unmatched. The germline V gene encodes CDR1 MNHNY and CDR2 SVGAGI (reference sequence). The CDR3 totals 15 residues. The CDR3 nucleotides read TGTGCCAGCCGATCACAAAGGGGGCAGGCCTACGAGCAGTACTTC. Protein product: CASRSQRGQAYEQYF.

V and J are TRBV6-1 and TRBJ2-2, with D possibly called TRBD1 or TRBD2 (5 bases each). The germline V and J ends were trimmed by 4 bases and 5 bases, with 23 bases remaining between them. This CDR3 region has 18 residues. CDR1 MNHNS and CDR2 SASEGT come from the germline V gene. This CDR3 reads CASSVRWVWGPATGELFF. DNA for the CDR3: TGTGCCAGCAGTGTACGATGGGTATGGGGACCGGCGACCGGGGAGCTGTTTTTT.

The chain carries TRBV6-2 or TRBV6-3 and TRBJ2-7; TRBD2 matches at 9 bases. CDR1 is MNHEY and CDR2 is SVGEGT in the germline V gene. After removal of 4 bases from V and 6 bases from J, the junction contained 19 bases not matched to a gene. This CDR3 has 18 amino acids. CDR3 region: CASSWPGQSRGGLGEQYF. DNA for the CDR3: TGTGCCAGCAGTTGGCCGGGACAGTCGCGGGGGGGCCTTGGCGAGCAGTACTTC.

A few counts support this clonotype. V usage is TRBV12-3 or TRBV12-4 and J usage is TRBJ1-6; 7 nucleotides agree with TRBD1. The CDR3 is made up of 15 amino acids. The trim removed 6 bases at V and 7 bases at J, leaving 9 bases unmatched. The CDR3 DNA reads TGTGCCAGCAGGGACGCGGGACAGCCAAATTCACCCCTCCACTTT. Its protein is CASRDAGQPNSPLHF.

This clonotype was seen a handful of times. The CDR3, as DNA: TGCGCCAGCAGCCAAGATCTTCGGACAGGGGCGAACAATCAGCCCCAGCATTTT. This translates into CASSQDLRTGANNQPQHF. V usage is TRBV4-3 and J usage is TRBJ1-5; 9 bases are a match to TRBD1. This CDR3 has 18 residues. Germline lookup yields CDR1 LGHNA and CDR2 YSLEER. Losses at the gene ends were 0 bases for V and 3 bases for J; bases not matched to a gene: 9.

In this sample, this clonotype turned up a few times. The chain carries TRBV12-3 or TRBV12-4 and TRBJ1-4; TRBD1 matches 8 bases. CDR3 length equals 15 residues. With 6 bases clipped from V and 6 bases from J, the junction kept 9 bases outside the gene matches. The CDR3: CASSPSRGQDEKLFF. CDR3 bases: TGTGCCAGCAGCCCAAGCAGGGGGCAGGATGAAAAACTGTTTTTT.

Here the CDR3 reads CSAGRGGATFGTQYF. The CDR3 region has the DNA TGCAGTGCTGGGCGTGGGGGGGCCACGTTCGGGACCCAGTACTTC. V gene TRBV20-1 combines with J gene TRBJ2-5, with D possibly being TRBD2 (7 bases). The germline CDR1 and CDR2 sequences are DFQATT and SNEGSKA (reference sequence). This CDR3 has 15 residues. V was pared by 5 bases and J by 7 bases, with 23 bases between.